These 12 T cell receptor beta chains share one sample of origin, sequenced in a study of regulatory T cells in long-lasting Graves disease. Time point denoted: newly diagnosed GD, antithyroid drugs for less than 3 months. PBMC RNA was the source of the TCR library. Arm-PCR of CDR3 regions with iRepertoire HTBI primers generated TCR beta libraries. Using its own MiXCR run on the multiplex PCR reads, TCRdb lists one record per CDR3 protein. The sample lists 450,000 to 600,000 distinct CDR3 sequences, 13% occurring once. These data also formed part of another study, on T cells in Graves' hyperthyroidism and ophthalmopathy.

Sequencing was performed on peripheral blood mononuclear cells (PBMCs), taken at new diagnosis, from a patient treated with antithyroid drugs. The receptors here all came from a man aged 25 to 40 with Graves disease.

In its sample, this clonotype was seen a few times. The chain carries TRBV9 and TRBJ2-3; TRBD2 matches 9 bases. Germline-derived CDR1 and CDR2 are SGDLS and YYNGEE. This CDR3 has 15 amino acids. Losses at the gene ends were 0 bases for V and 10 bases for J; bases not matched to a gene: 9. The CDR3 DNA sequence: TGTGCCAGCAGCGTAGGAGTAGCGGGAGAGGGTGCGCAGTATTTT. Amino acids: CASSVGVAGEGAQYF.

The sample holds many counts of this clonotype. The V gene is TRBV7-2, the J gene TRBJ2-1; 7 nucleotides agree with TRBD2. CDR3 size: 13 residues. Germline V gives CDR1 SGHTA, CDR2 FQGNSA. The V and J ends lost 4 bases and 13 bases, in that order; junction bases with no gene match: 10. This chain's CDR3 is CASSSLTSVYQFF. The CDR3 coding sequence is TGTGCCAGCAGCTCGCTAACTAGCGTCTACCAGTTCTTC.

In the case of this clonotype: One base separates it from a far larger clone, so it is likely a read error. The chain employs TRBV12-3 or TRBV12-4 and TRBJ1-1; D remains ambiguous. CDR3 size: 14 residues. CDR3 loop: CASSYQPMNTEVFF. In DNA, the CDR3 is TGTGCCAGCAGTTACCAGCCTATGAACACTGAAGTTTTCTTT.

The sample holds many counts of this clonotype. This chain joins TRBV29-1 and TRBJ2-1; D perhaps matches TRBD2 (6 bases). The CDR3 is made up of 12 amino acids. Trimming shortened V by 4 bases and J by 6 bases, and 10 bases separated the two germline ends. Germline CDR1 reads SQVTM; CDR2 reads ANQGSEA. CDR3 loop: CSVAGDRNEQFF. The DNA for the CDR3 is TGCAGCGTTGCGGGGGACCGCAATGAGCAGTTCTTC.

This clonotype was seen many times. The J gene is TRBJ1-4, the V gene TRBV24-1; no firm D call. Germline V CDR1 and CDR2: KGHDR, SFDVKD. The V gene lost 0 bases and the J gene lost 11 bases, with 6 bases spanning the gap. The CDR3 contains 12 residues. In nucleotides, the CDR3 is TGTGCCACCAGTGATTTGACCGGGAAACTGTTTTTT. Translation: CATSDLTGKLFF.

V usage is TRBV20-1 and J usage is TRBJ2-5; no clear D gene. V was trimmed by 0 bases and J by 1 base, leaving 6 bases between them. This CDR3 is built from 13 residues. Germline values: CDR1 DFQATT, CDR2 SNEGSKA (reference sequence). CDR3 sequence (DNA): TGCAGTGCTAGAGACGGTAGCCAAGAGACCCAGTACTTC. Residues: CSARDGSQETQYF.

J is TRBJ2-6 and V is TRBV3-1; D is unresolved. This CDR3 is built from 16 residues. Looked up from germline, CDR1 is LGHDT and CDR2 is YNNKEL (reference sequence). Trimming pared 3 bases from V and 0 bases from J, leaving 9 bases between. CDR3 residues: CASSHLGSSGANVLTF. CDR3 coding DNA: TGTGCCAGCAGCCACCTGGGTTCCTCTGGGGCCAACGTCCTGACTTTC.

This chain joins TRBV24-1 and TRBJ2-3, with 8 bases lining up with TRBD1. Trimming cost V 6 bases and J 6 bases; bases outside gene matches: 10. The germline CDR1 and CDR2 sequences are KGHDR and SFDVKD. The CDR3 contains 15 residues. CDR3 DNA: TGTGCCACCAGTCCGTCAGGGGGCCAGTACGATACGCAGTATTTT. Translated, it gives CATSPSGGQYDTQYF.

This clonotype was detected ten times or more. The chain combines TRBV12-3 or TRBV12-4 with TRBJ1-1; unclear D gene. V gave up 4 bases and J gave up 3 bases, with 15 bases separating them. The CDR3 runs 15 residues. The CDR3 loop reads CASSSPRVEDTEAFF. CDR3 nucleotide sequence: TGTGCCAGCAGTTCTCCCCGGGTAGAGGACACTGAAGCTTTCTTT.

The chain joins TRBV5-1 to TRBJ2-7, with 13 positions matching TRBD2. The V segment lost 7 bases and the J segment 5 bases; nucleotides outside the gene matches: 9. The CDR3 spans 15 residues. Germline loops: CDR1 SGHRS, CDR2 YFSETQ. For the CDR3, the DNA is TGCGCCAGCGGCCGATCTGGACTAGCGGGGGACGAGCAGTACTTC. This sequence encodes CASGRSGLAGDEQYF.

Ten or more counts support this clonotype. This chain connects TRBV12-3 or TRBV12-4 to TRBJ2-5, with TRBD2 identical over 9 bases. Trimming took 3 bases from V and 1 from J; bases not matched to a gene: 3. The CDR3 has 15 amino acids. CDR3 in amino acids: CASSFLAGTQETQYF. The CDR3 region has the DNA TGTGCCAGCAGTTTCCTAGCGGGAACCCAAGAGACCCAGTACTTC.

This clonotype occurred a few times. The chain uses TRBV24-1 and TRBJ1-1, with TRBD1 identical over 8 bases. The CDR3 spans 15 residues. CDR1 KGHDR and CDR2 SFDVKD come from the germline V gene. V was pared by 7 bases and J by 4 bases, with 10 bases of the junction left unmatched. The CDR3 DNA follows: TGTGCCACCAGCGCCCCTGACAGGGGTAGCACTGAAGCTTTCTTT. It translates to CATSAPDRGSTEAFF.